The 18 T cell receptor beta chains listed next were all sequenced from one sample in a study of T-cell memory formation after mild COVID-19. Using its own MiXCR run on the 5' RACE reads, TCRdb lists one record per CDR3 protein. This table holds 200,000 to 250,000 distinct CDR3 sequences, approximately 10% found once. Specimen: PBMCs or a T cell subset sorted from them (not recorded which). Receptors were obtained from a man younger than 30 who had mild COVID-19 (a few samples of this study predate the infection). Cell type and time point are not known.

The chain links TRBV12-3 or TRBV12-4 to TRBJ2-7; D could derive from TRBD1 or TRBD2 (7 bases each). The CDR3 totals 13 residues. Trimming cost V 6 bases and J 3 bases, with 12 bases left between them. Written as DNA, the CDR3 is TGTGCCAGCAGAGACAGGGACTACTACGAGCAGTACTTC. It encodes CASRDRDYYEQYF.

The chain couples TRBV20-1 to TRBJ1-6; D unclear. Looked up from germline, CDR1 is DFQATT and CDR2 is SNEGSKA (reference sequence). V was shortened by 1 base and J by 2 bases, with 12 bases between the two germline ends. There are 16 residues in the CDR3. CDR3 amino acids: CSARARGNTYNSPLHF. CDR3 sequence (DNA): TGCAGTGCTAGAGCGCGGGGAAACACCTATAATTCACCCCTCCACTTT.

J is TRBJ2-3 and V is TRBV5-5; D possibly corresponds to TRBD1 (5 bases). Germline CDR1 reads SGHKS; CDR2 reads YYEKEE (reference sequence). This CDR3 spans 14 amino acids. V shed 2 bases and J shed 5 bases, with 12 bases lying between them. The CDR3 spells CASSFTGALDTQYF. The DNA for the CDR3 is TGTGCCAGCAGCTTCACTGGGGCTCTAGATACGCAGTATTTT.

The V gene is TRBV6-5, the J gene TRBJ2-7, with D perhaps matching TRBD2 (7 bases). From germline, CDR1 is MNHEY and CDR2 SVGAGI. The CDR3 covers 15 residues. Trimming shortened V by 5 bases and J by 4 bases, and 18 bases separated the two germline ends. This CDR3 reads CASSTPGGAAYEQYF. As DNA, the CDR3 is TGTGCCAGCAGTACCCCGGGGGGCGCCGCTTACGAGCAGTACTTC.

This chain joins TRBV12-3 or TRBV12-4 and TRBJ2-7; D is perhaps TRBD1 (5 bases). Trimming cost V 5 bases and J 2 bases, with 19 bases left between them. The length of the CDR3 is 16 residues. CDR3 residues: CASSPPFPGITYEQYF. CDR3 sequence (DNA): TGTGCCAGCAGTCCACCGTTTCCAGGGATAACCTACGAGCAGTACTTC.

This clonotype was found a few times. V gene TRBV6-6 combines with J gene TRBJ2-7; D may be TRBD2 (7 bases). The germline V gene encodes CDR1 MNHNY and CDR2 SVGAGI (reference sequence). This CDR3 contains 14 residues. V lost 5 bases to trimming and J lost 1 base, with 12 bases between them. The CDR3 DNA reads as TGTGCCAGCAGTCCGGGGAGGGGGTCCTACGAGCAGTACGTC. Translated, it gives CASSPGRGSYEQYV.

The V gene is TRBV7-9, the J gene TRBJ2-1, with D perhaps matching TRBD1 or TRBD2 (5 bases each). Trimming removed 5 bases from V and 7 bases from J, with 15 bases in between. From germline, CDR1 is SEHNR and CDR2 FQNEAQ (reference sequence). The CDR3 is 14 amino acids. The CDR3: CASSVSGTWNEQFF. CDR3 in DNA: TGTGCCAGCAGCGTCTCCGGGACGTGGAATGAGCAGTTCTTC.

This clonotype was seen a handful of times. The chain uses TRBV20-1 and TRBJ2-7; perhaps D is TRBD1 or TRBD2 (6 bases each). V was pared by 0 bases and J by 1 base, with 16 bases between. This CDR3 comprises 16 residues. CDR1 and CDR2 from the germline V gene are DFQATT and SNEGSKA (reference sequence). CDR3 bases: TGCAGTGCTAGAGATCTGGCTCGGGGGCTTTCCTACGAGCAGTACTTC. Translation gives CSARDLARGLSYEQYF.

V usage is TRBV9 and J usage is TRBJ2-2; TRBD2 is a possible D gene (7 bases). CDR1 and CDR2 (germline): SGDLS, YYNGEE. The germline V and J ends were trimmed by 3 bases and 4 bases, with 16 bases remaining between them. This CDR3 contains 16 residues. CDR3 amino acids: CASSARGGGRTGELFF. In DNA form, the CDR3 reads TGTGCCAGCAGCGCCCGAGGGGGGGGCCGCACCGGGGAGCTGTTTTTT.

This clonotype has just a few counts. This rearrangement joins TRBV7-2 to TRBJ2-2, with 7 bases matching TRBD2. In germline, CDR1 is SGHTA, CDR2 FQGNSA. This CDR3 has 13 residues. V shed 5 bases and J 7 bases; nucleotides not matched to a gene: 4. The CDR3 nucleotides are TGTGCCAGCAGCGAGCGGGGAGGCGGGGAGCTGTTTTTT. Encoded protein: CASSERGGGELFF.

The V and J genes are TRBV7-2 and TRBJ2-3, with 8 positions matching TRBD2. From germline, CDR1 is SGHTA and CDR2 FQGNSA. The V and J ends lost 5 bases and 6 bases, in that order; junction bases with no gene match: 13. The CDR3 is 16 residues long. CDR3 DNA sequence: TGTGCCAGCAGCGCTACAGGGAGCGGGGGCTGGGATACGCAGTATTTT. This codes for CASSATGSGGWDTQYF.

The sample holds a few counts of this clonotype. The chain is built from TRBV5-6 and TRBJ1-1; no reliable D call. V was cut by 0 bases and J by 11 bases, with 17 bases left in between. The germline V gene has CDR1 SGHDT and CDR2 YYEEEE. This CDR3 contains 14 residues. This CDR3 reads CASSLVGSRWNAFF. In nucleotides, the CDR3 is TGTGCCAGCAGCTTGGTAGGGTCGCGGTGGAATGCTTTCTTT. Variable domain in full (rest from reference TRBV5-6 and TRBJ1-1): DAGVTQSPTHLIKTRGQQVTLRCSPKSGHDTVSWYQQALGQGPQFIFQYYEEEERQRGNFPDRFSGHQFPNYSSELNVNALLLGDSALYLCASSLVGSRWNAFFGQGTRLTVV.

This clonotype was detected ten times or more. The rearrangement links TRBV7-9 to TRBJ1-5, with a possible D match to TRBD1 (5 bases). The CDR3 loop spans 14 amino acids. Germline CDR1 and CDR2: SEHNR and FQNEAQ (reference sequence). Trimming took off 5 bases at V and 4 bases at J, with 12 bases between the two ends. CDR3 region: CASSLRGDNQPQHF. The CDR3, as DNA: TGTGCCAGCAGCCTGAGAGGGGATAATCAGCCCCAGCATTTT.

This clonotype was found a few times. The chain links TRBV7-2 to TRBJ1-4; no clear D gene. The CDR3 has 13 residues. Germline V gives CDR1 SGHTA, CDR2 FQGNSA. Deletions cut 3 bases from V and 8 bases from J, with 10 bases between. The CDR3 loop reads CASSFQAEEKLFF. CDR3 in DNA: TGTGCCAGCAGCTTTCAAGCGGAGGAAAAACTGTTTTTT.

This clonotype was found many times. The chain joins TRBV4-3 to TRBJ1-5; D may be TRBD1 (5 bases). This CDR3 comprises 14 residues. CDR1 is LGHNA, CDR2 YSLEER, per germline. Trimming removed 0 bases at V and 2 bases at J, with 5 bases between. CDR3: CASSQDRGNQPQHF. The CDR3 DNA reads TGCGCCAGCAGCCAAGACAGGGGCAATCAGCCCCAGCATTTT.

This clonotype was observed many times. The V gene is TRBV20-1, the J gene TRBJ2-4; 7 nucleotides match TRBD1. The CDR3 contains 15 residues. With V trimmed by 6 bases and J by 0 bases, 8 bases remained unmatched. Germline CDR1 DFQATT, CDR2 SNEGSKA (reference sequence). CDR3 nucleotides: TGCAGTGCGCTGACAGGGTACATAGCCAAAAACATTCAGTACTTC. This encodes CSALTGYIAKNIQYF.

This clonotype was observed a few times. The chain uses TRBV29-1 and TRBJ2-3; 10 nucleotides line up with TRBD1. V was pared by 4 bases and J by 3 bases, with 4 bases of the junction left unmatched. CDR1 is SQVTM, CDR2 ANQGSEA, per germline. This CDR3 is 14 amino acids long. The CDR3 is CSVGQGARTDTQYF. Written as DNA, the CDR3 is TGCAGCGTTGGACAGGGGGCGAGGACAGATACGCAGTATTTT.

This clonotype showed up just a few times. This rearrangement joins TRBV28 to TRBJ2-5; maybe TRBD1 (5 bases). V shed 9 bases and J shed 2 bases, with 16 bases lying between them. CDR3 size: 14 residues. The V gene's germline CDR1 is MDHEN and CDR2 SYDVKM. The CDR3 protein is CASAFDSPQETQYF. The CDR3 coding sequence is TGTGCCAGTGCCTTCGACAGCCCGCAAGAGACCCAGTACTTC.